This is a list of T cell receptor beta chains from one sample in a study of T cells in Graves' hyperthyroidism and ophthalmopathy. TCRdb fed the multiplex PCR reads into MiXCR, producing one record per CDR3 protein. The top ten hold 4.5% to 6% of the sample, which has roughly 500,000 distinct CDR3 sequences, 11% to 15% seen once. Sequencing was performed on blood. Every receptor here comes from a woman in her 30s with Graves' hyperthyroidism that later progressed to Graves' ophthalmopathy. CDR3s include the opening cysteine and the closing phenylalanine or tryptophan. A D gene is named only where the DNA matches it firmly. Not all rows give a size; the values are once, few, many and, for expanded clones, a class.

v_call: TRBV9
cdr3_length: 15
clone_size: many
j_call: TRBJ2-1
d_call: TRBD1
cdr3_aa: CASSVSGTGGNEQFF
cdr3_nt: TGTGCCAGCAGCGTATCCGGGACAGGGGGCAATGAGCAGTTCTTC

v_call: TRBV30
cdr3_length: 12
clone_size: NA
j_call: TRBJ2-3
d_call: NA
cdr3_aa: CAWGDSTDTQYF
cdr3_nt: TGTGCCTGGGGGGATAGCACAGATACGCAGTATTTT

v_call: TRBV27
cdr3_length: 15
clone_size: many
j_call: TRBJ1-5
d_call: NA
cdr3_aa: CASSLFGISNQPQHF
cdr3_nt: TGTGCCAGCAGTTTATTCGGCATTAGCAATCAGCCCCAGCATTTT

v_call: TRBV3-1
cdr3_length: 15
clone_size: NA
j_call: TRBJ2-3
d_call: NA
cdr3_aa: CASSQDGATTDTQYF
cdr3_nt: TGTGCCAGCAGCCAAGACGGGGCTACCACAGATACGCAGTATTTT

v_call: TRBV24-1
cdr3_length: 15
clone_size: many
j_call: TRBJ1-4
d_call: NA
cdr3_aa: CATSETAGGNEKLFF
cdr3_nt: TGTGCCACCAGTGAGACAGCGGGGGGAAATGAAAAACTGTTTTTT

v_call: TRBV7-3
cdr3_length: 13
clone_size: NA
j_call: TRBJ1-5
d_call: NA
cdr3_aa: CASSLTYDQPQHF
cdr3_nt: TGTGCCAGCAGCTTAACGTATGATCAGCCCCAGCATTTT

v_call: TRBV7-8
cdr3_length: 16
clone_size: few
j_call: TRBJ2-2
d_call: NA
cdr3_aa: CASTDRPHRNTGELFF
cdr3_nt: TGTGCCAGCACCGACCGACCCCACCGGAACACCGGGGAGCTGTTTTTT

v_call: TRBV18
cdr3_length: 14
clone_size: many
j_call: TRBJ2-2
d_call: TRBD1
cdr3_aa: CASSRQGYTGELFF
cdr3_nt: TGTGCCAGCTCCCGACAGGGGTACACCGGGGAGCTGTTTTTT

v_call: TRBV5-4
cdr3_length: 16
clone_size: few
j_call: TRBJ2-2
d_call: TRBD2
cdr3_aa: CASSLGRGGHTGELFF
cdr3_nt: TGTGCCAGCAGCTTGGGGAGGGGAGGGCACACCGGGGAGCTGTTTTTT

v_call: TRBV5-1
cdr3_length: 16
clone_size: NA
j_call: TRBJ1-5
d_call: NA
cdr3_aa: CASSSGSNWGNQPQHF
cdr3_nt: TGCGCCAGCAGCTCAGGATCCAACTGGGGAAATCAGCCCCAGCATTTT

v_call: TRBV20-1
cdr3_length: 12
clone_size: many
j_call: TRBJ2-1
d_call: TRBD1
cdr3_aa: CSAPDRGREQFF
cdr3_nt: TGCAGTGCGCCTGACAGGGGACGGGAGCAGTTCTTC

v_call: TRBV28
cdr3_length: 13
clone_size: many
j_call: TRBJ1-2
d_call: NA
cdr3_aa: CASSFFGDIGYTF
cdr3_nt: TGTGCCAGCAGTTTTTTTGGGGACATCGGCTACACCTTC

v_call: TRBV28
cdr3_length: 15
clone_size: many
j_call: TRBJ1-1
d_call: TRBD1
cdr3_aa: CASSDRSLMNTEAFF
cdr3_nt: TGTGCCAGCTCGGACAGGAGCCTCATGAACACTGAAGCTTTCTTT

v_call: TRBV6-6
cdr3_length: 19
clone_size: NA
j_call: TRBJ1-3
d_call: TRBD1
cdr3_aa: CASSYLSLTGEDAGNTIYF
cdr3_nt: TGTGCCAGCAGTTACCTCTCGCTCACAGGGGAAGATGCTGGAAACACCATATATTTT

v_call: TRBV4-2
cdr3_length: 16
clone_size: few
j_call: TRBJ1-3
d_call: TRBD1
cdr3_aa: CASSRDRDPSGNTIYF
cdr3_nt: TGTGCCAGCAGCCGAGACAGGGACCCCTCTGGAAACACCATATATTTT

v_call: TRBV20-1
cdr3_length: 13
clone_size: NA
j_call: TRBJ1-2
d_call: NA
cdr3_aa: CSADLTDNYGYTF
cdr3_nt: TGCAGTGCCGATTTGACAGATAACTATGGCTACACCTTC

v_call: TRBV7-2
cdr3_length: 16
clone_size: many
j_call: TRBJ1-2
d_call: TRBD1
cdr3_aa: CASSPQPGQLIYGYTF
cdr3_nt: TGTGCCAGCAGCCCCCAACCGGGACAGCTAATTTATGGCTACACCTTC

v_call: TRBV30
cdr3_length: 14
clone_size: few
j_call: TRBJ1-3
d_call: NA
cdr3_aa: CAWRRGGSGNTIYF
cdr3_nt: TGTGCCTGGAGGCGGGGGGGCTCTGGAAACACCATATATTTT

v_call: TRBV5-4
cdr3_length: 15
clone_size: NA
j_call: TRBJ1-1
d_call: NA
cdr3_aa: CASSLAGAMGTEAFF
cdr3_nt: TGTGCCAGCAGCTTGGCGGGTGCTATGGGGACTGAAGCTTTCTTT

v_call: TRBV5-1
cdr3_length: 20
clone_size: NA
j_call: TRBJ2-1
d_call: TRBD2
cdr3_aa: CASSLFVGKRGTSGRHEQFF
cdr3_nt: TGCGCCAGCAGCTTGTTCGTCGGCAAGAGGGGGACTAGCGGGAGACATGAGCAGTTCTTC

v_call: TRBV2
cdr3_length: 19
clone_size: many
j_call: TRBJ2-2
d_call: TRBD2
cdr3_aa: CASIAAGELAGGNTGELFF
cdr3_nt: TGTGCCAGCATCGCCGCCGGGGAACTAGCGGGAGGAAACACCGGGGAGCTGTTTTTT

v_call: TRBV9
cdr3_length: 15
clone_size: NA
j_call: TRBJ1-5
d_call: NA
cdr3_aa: CASSLGPTGRQPQHF
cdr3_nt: TGTGCCAGCAGCCTGGGGCCCACCGGGCGGCAGCCCCAGCATTTT

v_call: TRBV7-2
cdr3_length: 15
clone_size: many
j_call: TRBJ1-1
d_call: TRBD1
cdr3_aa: CASSVIDRGGTEAFF
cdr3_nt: TGTGCCAGCAGCGTCATCGACAGGGGAGGCACTGAAGCTTTCTTT

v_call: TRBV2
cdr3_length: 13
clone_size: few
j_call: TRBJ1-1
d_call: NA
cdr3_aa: CASRLELNTEAFF
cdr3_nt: TGTGCCAGCCGTTTAGAACTGAACACTGAAGCTTTCTTT

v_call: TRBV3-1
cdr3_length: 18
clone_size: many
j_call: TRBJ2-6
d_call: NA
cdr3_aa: CASSSRSRAASGANVLTF
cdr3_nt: TGTGCCAGCAGCTCCCGGAGTAGGGCCGCCTCTGGGGCCAACGTCCTGACTTTC

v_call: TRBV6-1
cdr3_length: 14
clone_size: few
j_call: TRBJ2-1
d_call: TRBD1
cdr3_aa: CASSFDREIGEQFF
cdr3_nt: TGTGCCAGCAGTTTCGACAGGGAAATCGGTGAGCAGTTCTTC

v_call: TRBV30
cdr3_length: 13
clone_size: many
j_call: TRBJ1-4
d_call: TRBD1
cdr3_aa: CAWNRGGNEKLFF
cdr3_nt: TGTGCCTGGAACAGGGGAGGTAATGAAAAACTGTTTTTT

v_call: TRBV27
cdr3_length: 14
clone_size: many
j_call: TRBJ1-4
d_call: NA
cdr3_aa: CASSWGRNNEKLFF
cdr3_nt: TGTGCCAGCAGCTGGGGACGGAATAATGAAAAACTGTTTTTT

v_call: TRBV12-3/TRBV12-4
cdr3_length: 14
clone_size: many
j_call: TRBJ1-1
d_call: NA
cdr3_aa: CASSPPPVAPEAFF
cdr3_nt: TGTGCCAGCAGTCCTCCCCCAGTAGCTCCTGAAGCTTTCTTT

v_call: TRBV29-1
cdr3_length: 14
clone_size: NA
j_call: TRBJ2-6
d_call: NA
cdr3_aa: CSGTPVRGANVLTF
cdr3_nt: TGCAGCGGGACTCCCGTCCGTGGGGCCAACGTCCTGACTTTC

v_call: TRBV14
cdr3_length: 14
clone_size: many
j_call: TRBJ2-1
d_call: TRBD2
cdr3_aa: CASTPRGGRNEQFF
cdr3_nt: TGTGCCAGCACACCCCGCGGGGGGAGGAATGAGCAGTTCTTC

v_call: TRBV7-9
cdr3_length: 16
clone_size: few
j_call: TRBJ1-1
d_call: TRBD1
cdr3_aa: CASSLGGTGVGTEAFF
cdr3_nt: TGTGCCAGCAGCCTAGGGGGGACAGGGGTGGGCACTGAAGCTTTCTTT

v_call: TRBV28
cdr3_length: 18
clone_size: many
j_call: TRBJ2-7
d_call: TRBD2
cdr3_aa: CASSFPAHKGLAGEGQYF
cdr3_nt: TGTGCCAGCAGTTTTCCCGCCCACAAGGGACTAGCGGGAGAAGGGCAGTACTTC

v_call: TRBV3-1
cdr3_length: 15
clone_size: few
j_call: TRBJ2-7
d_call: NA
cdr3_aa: CASSDYLGLSYEQYF
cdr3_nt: TGTGCCAGCAGCGATTACCTCGGACTTTCCTACGAGCAGTACTTC

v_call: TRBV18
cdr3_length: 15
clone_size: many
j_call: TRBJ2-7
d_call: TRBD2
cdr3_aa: CASSPWLAGVYEQYF
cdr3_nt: TGTGCCAGCTCACCCTGGCTAGCGGGAGTGTACGAGCAGTACTTC

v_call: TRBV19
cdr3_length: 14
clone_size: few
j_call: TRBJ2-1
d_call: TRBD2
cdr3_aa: CASKRAGSYNEQFF
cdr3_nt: TGTGCCAGTAAAAGAGCGGGGTCCTACAATGAGCAGTTCTTC

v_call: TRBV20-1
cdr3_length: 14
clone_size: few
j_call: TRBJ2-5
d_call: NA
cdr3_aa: CSARGPPLRETQYF
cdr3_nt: TGCAGTGCTAGGGGCCCCCCCCTTAGAGAGACCCAGTACTTC

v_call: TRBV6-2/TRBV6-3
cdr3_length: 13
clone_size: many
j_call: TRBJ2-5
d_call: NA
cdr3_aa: CASSYEYQETQYF
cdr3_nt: TGTGCCAGCAGTTACGAGTACCAAGAGACCCAGTACTTC

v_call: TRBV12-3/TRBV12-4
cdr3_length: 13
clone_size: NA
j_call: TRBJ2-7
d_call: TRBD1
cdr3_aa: CASSPQTGYEQYF
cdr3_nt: TGTGCCAGCAGTCCCCAGACAGGGTACGAGCAGTACTTC

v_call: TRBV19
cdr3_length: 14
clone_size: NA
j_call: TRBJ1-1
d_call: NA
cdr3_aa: CASSIDQGGTEAFF
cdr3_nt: TGTGCCAGTAGTATAGATCAAGGGGGTACTGAAGCTTTCTTT

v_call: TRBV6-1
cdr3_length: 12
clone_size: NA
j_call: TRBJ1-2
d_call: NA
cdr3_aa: CASIRQDYGYTF
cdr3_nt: TGTGCCAGCATCAGACAGGACTATGGCTACACCTTC

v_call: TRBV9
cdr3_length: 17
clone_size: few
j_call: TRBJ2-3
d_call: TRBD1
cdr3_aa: CASSVEGQGLSTDTQYF
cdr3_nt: TGTGCCAGCAGCGTAGAGGGACAGGGGCTTAGCACAGATACGCAGTATTTT

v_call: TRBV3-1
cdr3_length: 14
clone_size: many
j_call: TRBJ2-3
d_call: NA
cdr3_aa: CASSQAGYTDTQYF
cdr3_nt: TGTGCCAGCAGCCAGGCGGGCTACACAGATACGCAGTATTTT

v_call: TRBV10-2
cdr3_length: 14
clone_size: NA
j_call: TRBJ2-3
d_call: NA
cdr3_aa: CASSAPLVVDTQYF
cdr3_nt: TGCGCCAGCAGTGCCCCACTAGTAGTCGATACGCAGTATTTT

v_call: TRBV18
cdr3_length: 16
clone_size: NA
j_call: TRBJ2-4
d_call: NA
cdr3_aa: CASSPPTDFFIIIQYF
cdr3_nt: TGTGCCAGCTCACCACCGACTGACTTCTTCATAATCATTCAGTACTTC

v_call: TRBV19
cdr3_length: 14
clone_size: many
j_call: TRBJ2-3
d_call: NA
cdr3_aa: CASKVTGATDTQYF
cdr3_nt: TGTGCCAGTAAAGTTACGGGGGCCACAGATACGCAGTATTTT

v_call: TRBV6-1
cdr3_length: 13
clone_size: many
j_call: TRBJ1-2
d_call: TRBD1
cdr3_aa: CASKPTTGDGYTF
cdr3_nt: TGTGCCAGCAAACCCACCACAGGGGACGGCTACACCTTC

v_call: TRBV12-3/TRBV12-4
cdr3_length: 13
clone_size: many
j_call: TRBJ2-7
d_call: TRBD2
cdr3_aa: CASGLAGDYEQYF
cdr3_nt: TGTGCCAGCGGACTAGCGGGAGACTACGAGCAGTACTTC

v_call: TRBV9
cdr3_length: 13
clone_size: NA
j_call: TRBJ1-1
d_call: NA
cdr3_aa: CASTDRLNTEAFF
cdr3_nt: TGTGCCAGCACTGACAGGCTAAACACTGAAGCTTTCTTT

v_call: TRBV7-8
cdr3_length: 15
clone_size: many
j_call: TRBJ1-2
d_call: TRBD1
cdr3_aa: CASSSRGRQGNGYTF
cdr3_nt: TGTGCCAGCAGCTCCCGCGGGCGACAGGGGAATGGCTACACCTTC

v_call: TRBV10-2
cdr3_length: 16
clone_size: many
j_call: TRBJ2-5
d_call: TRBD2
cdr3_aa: CASSESLAGTRETQYF
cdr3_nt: TGCGCCAGCAGTGAGTCTCTAGCGGGAACCAGAGAGACCCAGTACTTC